This is a list of T cell receptor beta chains from one sample in a study of T cells in Graves' hyperthyroidism and ophthalmopathy. MiXCR, applied by TCRdb to the multiplex PCR reads, yields one record per CDR3 protein. Among a few hundred thousand distinct CDR3 sequences listed, more than 15% were seen once. Sequencing was carried out using blood. These receptors came from a middle-aged woman with Graves' ophthalmopathy. Both conserved end residues are trimmed from each CDR3.

v_call cdr3_aa
TRBV11-2 ASSLFSVVGNTIY
TRBV29-1 SVVGRDYGYT
TRBV2 ASSGNRGNYGYT
TRBV6-1 ASNVAVGSYEQY
TRBV5-1 ASSSPMGTEAF
TRBV28 ASSPFGASGSNEQF
TRBV28 ASSSHQGNEQF
TRBV7-9 ASSTAGGENIQY
TRBV7-9 ASSLGSGQNQPQH
TRBV19 ASSTAGTSSREQF
TRBV20-1 SARGRSSSYNSPLH
TRBV4-1 ASRQARSVLTKQF
TRBV3-1 ASSQSAISGNTIY
TRBV7-2 ASSLEVPALYEQY
TRBV11-2 ASTPTGSEQF
TRBV7-2 ASSAYGTGGWETQY
TRBV6-1 ASTVGAHSNQPQH
TRBV12-3/TRBV12-4 ASSSRDLDTQY